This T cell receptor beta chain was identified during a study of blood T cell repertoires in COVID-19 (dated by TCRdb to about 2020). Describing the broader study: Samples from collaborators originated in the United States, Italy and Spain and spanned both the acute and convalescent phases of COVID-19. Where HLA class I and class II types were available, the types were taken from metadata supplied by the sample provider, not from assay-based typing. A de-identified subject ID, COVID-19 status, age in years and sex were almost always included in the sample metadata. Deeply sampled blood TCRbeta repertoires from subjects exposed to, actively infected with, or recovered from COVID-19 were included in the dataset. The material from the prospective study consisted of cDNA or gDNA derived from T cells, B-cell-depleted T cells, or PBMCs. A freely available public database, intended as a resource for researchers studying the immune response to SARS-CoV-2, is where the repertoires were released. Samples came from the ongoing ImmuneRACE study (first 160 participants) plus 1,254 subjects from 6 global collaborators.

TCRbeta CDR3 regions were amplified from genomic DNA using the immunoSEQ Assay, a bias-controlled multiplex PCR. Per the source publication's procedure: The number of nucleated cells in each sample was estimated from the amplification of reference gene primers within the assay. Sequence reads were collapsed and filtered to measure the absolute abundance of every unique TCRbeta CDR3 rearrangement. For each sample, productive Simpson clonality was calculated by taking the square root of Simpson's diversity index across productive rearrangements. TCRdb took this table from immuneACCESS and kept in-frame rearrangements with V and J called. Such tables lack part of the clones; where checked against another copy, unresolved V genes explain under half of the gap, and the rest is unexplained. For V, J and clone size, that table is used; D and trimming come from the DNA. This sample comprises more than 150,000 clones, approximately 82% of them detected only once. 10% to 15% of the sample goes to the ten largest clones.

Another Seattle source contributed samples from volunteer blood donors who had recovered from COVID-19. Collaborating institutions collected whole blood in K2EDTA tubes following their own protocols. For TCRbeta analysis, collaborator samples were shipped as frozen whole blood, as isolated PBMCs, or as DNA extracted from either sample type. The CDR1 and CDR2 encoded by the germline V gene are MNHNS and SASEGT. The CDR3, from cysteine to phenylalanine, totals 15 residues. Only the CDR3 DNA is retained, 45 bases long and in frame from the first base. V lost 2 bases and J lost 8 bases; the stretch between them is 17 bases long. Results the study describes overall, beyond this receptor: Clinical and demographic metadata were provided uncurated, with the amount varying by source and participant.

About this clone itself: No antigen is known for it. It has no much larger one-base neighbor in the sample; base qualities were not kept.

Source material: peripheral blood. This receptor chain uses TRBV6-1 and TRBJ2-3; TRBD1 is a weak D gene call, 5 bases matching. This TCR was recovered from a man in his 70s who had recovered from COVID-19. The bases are TGTGCCAGCAGTGAACCGGAGCAGGGTAGGTCTACGCAGTATTTT. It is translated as CASSEPEQGRSTQYF.